Shown below are 20 T cell receptor beta chains from a single sample sequenced in a study of blood T cell repertoires in COVID-19. Using immunoSEQ multiplex PCR, the repertoire was profiled, and TCRdb retains in-frame clones only, with some absent. Of 9,000 to 10,000 clones listed, around 80% are singletons. The specimen was peripheral blood. All receptors come from a human donor in a cohort sampled during active COVID-19.

This rearrangement joins TRBV18 to TRBJ2-7, with 7 bases lining up with TRBD1. The CDR3 loop spans 15 amino acids. Germline V lookup: CDR1 KGHSH, CDR2 LQKENI. The junction had 12 bases not matched to a gene; V was cut back by 3 bases and J by 7 bases. CDR3: CASSPKGGATSEQYF. The CDR3 coding sequence is TGTGCCAGCTCACCTAAAGGGGGCGCCACGAGTGAGCAGTACTTC. The full variable domain, its missing parts supplied by reference TRBV18 and TRBJ2-7, is NAGVMQNPRHLVRRRGQEARLRCSPMKGHSHVYWYRQLPEEGLKFMVYLQKENIIDESGMPKERFSAEFPKEGPSILRIQQVVRGDSAAYFCASSPKGGATSEQYFGPGTRLTVT.

The gene calls are TRBV2 and TRBJ2-4; no firm D call. Germline V gene lookup returns CDR1 SNHLY and CDR2 FYNNEI. The CDR3 has 13 residues. V shed 8 bases and J shed 6 bases, with 14 bases lying between them. The CDR3, as DNA: TGTGCCAGCCGACAATCGGCAATAAACATTCAGTACTTC. Amino acid sequence: CASRQSAINIQYF.

The chain links TRBV6-5 to TRBJ2-7; TRBD1 agrees at 10 bases. The CDR3 covers 14 residues. In germline, CDR1 is MNHEY, CDR2 SVGAGI. J lost 6 bases, V lost 5 bases, and 7 bases had no gene match. This CDR3 is CASSPGTGVGEQYF. In nucleotides, the CDR3 is TGTGCCAGCAGTCCCGGGACAGGGGTGGGCGAGCAGTACTTC.

The chain recombines TRBV10-3 with TRBJ2-7; 10 nucleotides agree with TRBD2. The CDR3 spans 15 residues. The germline V gene encodes CDR1 ENHRY and CDR2 SYGVKD. V dropped 0 bases and J dropped 2; count of bases not matched to a gene: 1. In DNA, the CDR3 is TGTGCCATCAGTGAGTCGAGCGGGGGGGCCTACGAGCAGTACTTC. This sequence encodes CAISESSGGAYEQYF.

There are a few counts of this clone. V is TRBV19 and J is TRBJ1-5; TRBD1 agrees at 9 bases. V was pared by 6 bases and J by 3 bases, with 6 bases of the junction left unmatched. The CDR3 contains 15 residues. Germline V gives CDR1 LNHDA, CDR2 SQIVND (reference sequence). CDR3 sequence: CASSADRGDNQPQHF. CDR3 in DNA: TGTGCCAGTAGCGCGGACAGGGGAGACAATCAGCCCCAGCATTTT.

The rearrangement links TRBV10-3 to TRBJ1-3; 7 nucleotides line up with TRBD1. Germline CDR1 and CDR2: ENHRY and SYGVKD. This CDR3 is 13 amino acids long. V lost 6 bases and J lost 2; bases outside the gene matches: 1. For the CDR3, the DNA is TGTGCCATCAGCGGGACAGCTGGAAACACCATATATTTT. Its translation is CAISGTAGNTIYF.

This chain uses TRBV6-2 or TRBV6-3 with TRBJ2-3, with D possibly matching TRBD2 (5 bases). The CDR3 is made up of 17 amino acids. Trimming pared 0 bases from V and 0 bases from J, leaving 13 bases between. Germline CDR1 MNHEY, CDR2 SVGEGT. The CDR3 sequence is CASSYSFTGYSTDTQYF. CDR3 in DNA: TGTGCCAGCAGTTACTCTTTCACGGGGTACAGCACAGATACGCAGTATTTT.

Only a few counts were recorded for this clone. V is TRBV4-3 and J is TRBJ1-1; perhaps TRBD1 as D (5 bases). V dropped 4 bases and J dropped 2 bases, with 8 bases sitting between them. The CDR3 is made up of 13 amino acids. Germline V gives CDR1 LGHNA, CDR2 YSLEER. Here the CDR3 reads CASSRGHNTEAFF. The CDR3 DNA is TGCGCCAGCAGCCGTGGACATAACACTGAAGCTTTCTTT.

The V and J genes are TRBV18 and TRBJ2-1; maybe TRBD2 (5 bases). The V gene's germline CDR1 is KGHSH and CDR2 LQKENI. The CDR3 has 14 amino acids. V was pared by 0 bases and J by 7 bases, with 10 bases between. CDR3 nucleotides: TGTGCCAGCTCACCACCGTCGGGGTCAAATGAGCAGTTCTTC. Amino acids: CASSPPSGSNEQFF.

The J gene is TRBJ1-5, the V gene TRBV28; 10 nucleotides align to TRBD1. The V gene end was trimmed by 6 bases and the J gene end by 3 bases; junction bases not matched to a gene: 11. The CDR3 covers 17 residues. Germline assignment: CDR1 MDHEN and CDR2 SYDVKM. This CDR3 is CASSRAGQGVLNQPQHF. The DNA of the CDR3 is TGTGCCAGCAGCCGGGCCGGACAGGGGGTACTCAATCAGCCCCAGCATTTT.

The chain employs TRBV11-2 and TRBJ2-3; 7 bases are a match to TRBD2. V lost 0 bases, J lost 0 bases, and 3 bases stayed unmatched. Germline V lookup: CDR1 SGHAT, CDR2 FQNNGV. The CDR3 has 16 residues. The CDR3 is CASSLDASGSTDTQYF. The CDR3 DNA reads as TGTGCCAGCAGCTTAGATGCTAGCGGTAGCACAGATACGCAGTATTTT.

The chain uses TRBV5-8 and TRBJ2-6; D gene ambiguous. CDR3 length: 16 residues. Per germline, CDR1 SGHTS and CDR2 YDEGEE. V was clipped by 0 bases and J by 4 bases, with 11 bases between them. This chain's CDR3 is CASSLDRVAGANVLTF. CDR3 coding DNA: TGTGCCAGCAGCTTGGACCGGGTGGCCGGGGCCAACGTCCTGACTTTC.

The chain couples TRBV18 to TRBJ2-7, with D possibly being TRBD1 (5 bases). This CDR3 has 13 residues. V was cut by 2 bases and J by 3 bases, with 8 bases left in between. CDR1 is KGHSH, CDR2 LQKENI, per germline. The CDR3 loop is CASSPGANYEQYF. The CDR3 coding sequence is TGTGCCAGCTCACCAGGGGCCAACTACGAGCAGTACTTC.

The genes are TRBV6-2 or TRBV6-3 and TRBJ1-6; D perhaps matches TRBD1 (5 bases). The germline V gene encodes CDR1 MNHEY and CDR2 SVGEGT. V lost 2 bases, J lost 14 bases, and 19 bases lay in between. CDR3 length: 15 amino acids. CDR3 nucleotide sequence: TGTGCCAGCAGTTACAGAGGGTCGGGGGTTTTAGCCCTCCACTTT. Protein product: CASSYRGSGVLALHF.

The chain links TRBV11-2 to TRBJ1-2; TRBD1 might be the D (5 bases). Germline V gene sequence: CDR1 SGHAT, CDR2 FQNNGV. The V and J ends lost 4 bases and 8 bases respectively, with 26 bases between them. The CDR3 runs 17 residues. CDR3 sequence: CASSYQRNPRVLGGYTF. For the CDR3, the DNA is TGTGCCAGCAGCTACCAAAGAAACCCCAGGGTTTTGGGCGGCTACACCTTC.

The chain recombines TRBV2 with TRBJ2-1, with D possibly being TRBD2 (5 bases). The CDR3 spans 14 residues. The germline V and J ends were trimmed by 4 bases and 9 bases, with 16 bases remaining between them. The V gene's germline CDR1 is SNHLY and CDR2 FYNNEI. The CDR3 sequence is CASSGVSVVGEQFF. CDR3 nucleotide sequence: TGTGCCAGCAGTGGGGTTAGCGTAGTGGGTGAGCAGTTCTTC.

This CDR3 is CASSLALRTGVNSPLHF. For the CDR3, the DNA is TGTGCCAGCAGCTTAGCCCTCAGGACAGGGGTTAATTCACCCCTCCACTTT. The V gene is TRBV7-9, the J gene TRBJ1-6; 9 nucleotides agree with TRBD1. Looked up from germline, CDR1 is SEHNR and CDR2 is FQNEAQ (reference sequence). V gave up 0 bases and J gave up 6 bases; unmatched junction bases: 6. This CDR3 comprises 17 residues.

The rearrangement joins TRBV27 to TRBJ1-4; 7 positions match TRBD1. The junction had 8 bases not matched to a gene; V was cut back by 10 bases and J by 0 bases. Germline CDR1 is MNHEY and CDR2 is SMNVEV (reference sequence). The CDR3 contains 15 residues. The CDR3 DNA follows: TGTGCCACTAGACAGGGAATGGCAACTAATGAAAAACTGTTTTTT. Translating it yields CATRQGMATNEKLFF. Filled out from reference TRBV27 and TRBJ1-4, the complete variable domain reads EAQVTQNPRYLITVTGKKLTVTCSQNMNHEYMSWYRQDPGLGLRQIYYSMNVEVTDKGDVPEGYKVSRKEKRNFPLILESPSPNQTSLYFCATRQGMATNEKLFFGSGTQLSVL.

The V gene is TRBV5-1, the J gene TRBJ2-7; unclear D gene. Germline V gene data show CDR1 as SGHRS and CDR2 as YFSETQ. This CDR3 has 15 amino acids. Trimming left V 0 bases short and J 7 bases short, with 17 bases between. The CDR3 loop reads CASSLEAGLRLEQYF. The CDR3 DNA reads as TGCGCCAGCAGCTTGGAGGCAGGATTACGTCTGGAGCAGTACTTC.

The V gene is TRBV5-1, the J gene TRBJ2-5, with D possibly matching TRBD2 (7 bases). This CDR3 is 14 amino acids long. The germline V gene encodes CDR1 SGHRS and CDR2 YFSETQ. The germline V and J ends were trimmed by 3 bases and 4 bases, with 13 bases remaining between them. The CDR3 sequence: CASSSGGGGETQYF. CDR3 in DNA: TGCGCCAGCAGCTCGGGGGGCGGTGGAGAGACCCAGTACTTC.